The text below deals with one T cell receptor (beta chain). Participants came from roughly 25 US areas, aged roughly 18 to 90 years. The entry originates in a study of blood T cell repertoires in COVID-19. This CDR3 contains 15 residues. The V and J ends lost 3 bases and 1 base respectively, with 10 bases between them. The germline V gene encodes CDR1 MNHNS and CDR2 SASEGT. The assay was immunoSEQ multiplex PCR, and TCRdb's table has in-frame clones only and misses some. Of around 230,000 clones listed, around nine tenths are singletons. Sequences were obtained from PBMCs or T cells enriched from blood (not recorded which). The clonotype comes from a woman in her twenties or thirties with acute COVID-19. J is TRBJ1-5 and V is TRBV6-1, with D tentatively TRBD1 (5 bases). CDR3 nucleotides: TGTGCCAGCAGTGAGTGGGCAGGGAGCAATCAGCCCCAGCATTTT. As protein: CASSEWAGSNQPQHF.